The next 6 T cell receptor beta chains were all read from a single sample in a study of blood T cells in healthy people across ages. Sample-barcoded 5' priming and a J-beta primer mix drove a second PCR of about 6 to 12 cycles. Each CDR3 protein gets one entry after TCRdb re-called the 5' RACE reads with MiXCR. The sample records 1.5 million to 2 million distinct CDR3 sequences, almost 35% being singletons. Specimen: blood. These receptors were collected from a woman in her thirties in good health.

The chain's CDR3 is CSVDPGGLPEAFF. Here the CDR3 DNA reads TGCAGCGTTGATCCCGGGGGGTTACCTGAAGCTTTCTTT. J is TRBJ1-1 and V is TRBV29-1, with a possible D match to TRBD1 (5 bases). The V and J ends lost 3 bases and 6 bases respectively, with 14 bases between them. CDR1 SQVTM and CDR2 ANQGSEA come from the germline V gene. The CDR3 is made up of 13 amino acids.

The chain couples TRBV3-1 to TRBJ2-3, with D perhaps TRBD2 (5 bases). Trimming cost V 0 bases and J 0 bases, with 13 bases left between them. The CDR3 runs to 17 residues. In germline, CDR1 is LGHDT, CDR2 YNNKEL (reference sequence). CDR3 protein: CASSQEASGASTDTQYF. The CDR3, as DNA: TGTGCCAGCAGCCAAGAAGCAAGCGGTGCTAGCACAGATACGCAGTATTTT.

The chain joins TRBV28 to TRBJ2-7; D might be TRBD2 (6 bases). Trimming removed 6 bases at V and 2 bases at J, with 20 bases between. Germline V gene sequence: CDR1 MDHEN, CDR2 SYDVKM. The CDR3 spans 16 residues. The CDR3 sequence: CASSYTSTGLTYEQYF. CDR3 sequence (DNA): TGTGCCAGCAGCTATACTTCGACGGGACTTACCTACGAGCAGTACTTC. Filled out from reference TRBV28 and TRBJ2-7, the complete variable domain reads DVKVTQSSRYLVKRTGEKVFLECVQDMDHENMFWYRQDPGLGLRLIYFSYDVKMKEKGDIPEGYSVSREKKERFSLILESASTNQTSMYLCASSYTSTGLTYEQYFGPGTRLTVT.

This clonotype was counted between two and nine times. The chain is built from TRBV14 and TRBJ2-2, with D perhaps matching TRBD1 or TRBD2 (5 bases each). Germline CDR1 is SGHDN and CDR2 is FVKESK. The CDR3 has 16 amino acids. V gave up 4 bases and J gave up 4 bases, with 16 bases separating them. CDR3 coding DNA: TGTGCCAGCAGCCCGGCCCTTGGGGGAAGCACCGGGGAGCTGTTTTTT. This gives the protein CASSPALGGSTGELFF.

This chain connects TRBV4-2 to TRBJ2-3; no clear D. The CDR3 covers 14 residues. Per the germline V gene, CDR1 is LGHNA and CDR2 is YNFKEQ. V was clipped by 3 bases and J by 7 bases, with 14 bases between them. CDR3 DNA sequence: TGTGCCAGCAGCCAGCTCTCGGAAAAGCATACGCAGTATTTT. This encodes CASSQLSEKHTQYF.

The table lists this clonotype with a few counts. This chain uses TRBV29-1 with TRBJ2-3, with 7 nucleotides matching TRBD1. This CDR3 contains 13 residues. Germline V CDR1 and CDR2: SQVTM, ANQGSEA. Germline trimming cut 3 bases from V and 4 bases from J; bases unmatched to any gene: 4. CDR3 coding DNA: TGCAGCGTTGAGACAGGGAGCTCAGATACGCAGTATTTT. It translates to CSVETGSSDTQYF.